This T cell receptor (beta chain) was observed in a study of blood T cell repertoires in COVID-19. The wider study: The United States, Italy and Spain were the sources of the acute and convalescent COVID-19 samples. The cDNA or gDNA used as material had been derived from T cells, B-cell-depleted T cells, or PBMCs.

In the original processing: Quantification of nucleated cells was approximated via reference gene primer amplification. Sequencing was performed with immunoSEQ multiplex PCR; in TCRdb, only in-frame clones are kept and a portion is missing. V, J and clone size derive from that table, while D and trimming were established from the DNA sequence. The sample has more than 100,000 clones; roughly 79% are singletons. CDR3 length equals 14 residues. CDR1 is MNHNY and CDR2 is SVGAGI in the germline V gene (reference sequence). After removal of 6 bases from V and 5 bases from J, the junction contained 7 bases not matched to a gene.

The sequence derives from a woman in her sixties with active or convalescent COVID-19. The rearrangement links TRBV6-6 to TRBJ1-5; TRBD1 matches 7 bases. Sequencing used peripheral blood. The CDR3 reads CASSILTGDQPQHF. The CDR3 bases are TGTGCCAGCAGCATTCTTACAGGGGATCAGCCCCAGCATTTT.